This entry lists 10 T cell receptor beta chains sequenced from one sample in a study of T cell responses to AZD1222 COVID-19 vaccine. Using immunoSEQ multiplex PCR, the repertoire was profiled, and TCRdb retains in-frame clones only, with some absent. The profile shows some 140,000 clones, 85% to 95% of them singletons. The sample consisted of peripheral blood, taken on day 0 of AZD1222 vaccination. These receptors were taken from an adult in good health.

This chain connects TRBV10-3 to TRBJ2-7; unclear D gene. This CDR3 is 13 amino acids long. Germline values: CDR1 ENHRY, CDR2 SYGVKD. Trimming shortened V by 0 bases and J by 5 bases, and 8 bases separated the two germline ends. CDR3 sequence reads: CAISESTANEQYF. Here the CDR3 DNA reads TGTGCCATCAGTGAGTCGACTGCAAACGAGCAGTACTTC.

This chain links TRBV5-1 with TRBJ1-5; D is possibly TRBD1 (5 bases). V shed 0 bases and J shed 1 base, with 8 bases lying between them. This CDR3 comprises 15 residues. Germline CDR1 is SGHRS and CDR2 is YFSETQ. This CDR3 is CASSLAGLSNQPQHF. The CDR3 region has the DNA TGCGCCAGCAGCTTGGCGGGACTGAGCAATCAGCCCCAGCATTTT.

This chain connects TRBV7-3 to TRBJ2-2; 11 bases fit TRBD2. This CDR3 spans 16 amino acids. The trim removed 5 bases at V and 7 bases at J, leaving 9 bases unmatched. Germline V gene lookup returns CDR1 SGHTA and CDR2 FQGTGA. The CDR3 sequence: CASSQGTSGPGGELFF. CDR3 bases: TGTGCCAGCAGCCAGGGGACTAGCGGCCCGGGCGGGGAGCTGTTTTTT.

The chain carries TRBV28 and TRBJ2-5; D call uncertain. CDR1 MDHEN and CDR2 SYDVKM come from the germline V gene. There are 12 residues in the CDR3. V lost 6 bases, J lost 8 bases, and 13 bases lay in between. The CDR3 region is CASRSSPVTQYF. The CDR3 DNA sequence: TGTGCCAGCAGGTCCTCGCCGGTTACCCAGTACTTC.

The chain recombines TRBV7-3 with TRBJ1-1; D unclear. The V gene lost 5 bases and the J gene lost 2 bases, with 9 bases spanning the gap. The CDR3 runs to 13 residues. The germline V gene has CDR1 SGHTA and CDR2 FQGTGA. The CDR3 sequence: CASSAVLNTEAFF. The CDR3 region has the DNA TGTGCCAGCAGCGCAGTTCTAAACACTGAAGCTTTCTTT.

The chain is built from TRBV18 and TRBJ1-2; a weak D match, TRBD1 (5 bases). CDR1 is KGHSH, CDR2 LQKENI, per germline. V dropped 2 bases and J dropped 3 bases, with 10 bases sitting between them. CDR3 length: 14 residues. The CDR3: CASSPTGGDYGYTF. CDR3 in DNA: TGTGCCAGCTCACCAACCGGGGGGGACTATGGCTACACCTTC.

This sequence joins TRBV11-2 and TRBJ2-1, with 15 bases matching TRBD2. Germline trimming cut 3 bases from V and 8 bases from J; bases unmatched to any gene: 5. This CDR3 has 16 amino acids. CDR1 SGHAT and CDR2 FQNNGV come from the germline V gene. CDR3 DNA: TGTGCCAGCAGCTTGGGACTAGCGGGAGGCACCTATGAGCAGTTCTTC. Translating gives CASSLGLAGGTYEQFF.

The chain couples TRBV28 to TRBJ2-1; TRBD1 agrees at 7 bases. CDR1 is MDHEN and CDR2 is SYDVKM in the germline V gene. This CDR3 is built from 16 residues. Germline trimming cut 1 base from V and 7 bases from J; bases unmatched to any gene: 10. The CDR3 sequence is CASSLSDREIGNEQFF. DNA for the CDR3: TGTGCCAGCAGTTTATCCGACAGGGAAATAGGTAATGAGCAGTTCTTC.

The V and J genes are TRBV7-2 and TRBJ1-5, with D possibly being TRBD1 (5 bases). The CDR3 has 13 amino acids. The germline CDR1 and CDR2 sequences are SGHTA and FQGNSA. Trimming cost V 6 bases and J 3 bases, with 9 bases left between them. This chain's CDR3 is CASSQGVNQPQHF. The CDR3 region has the DNA TGTGCCAGCAGTCAAGGGGTCAATCAGCCCCAGCATTTT.

J is TRBJ2-6 and V is TRBV6-1; the D is unclear. CDR3 size: 15 residues. Trimming took off 3 bases at V and 1 base at J, with 7 bases between the two ends. Germline V gene sequence: CDR1 MNHNS, CDR2 SASEGT. The CDR3 here is CASSDPRSGANVLTF. In DNA form, the CDR3 reads TGTGCCAGCAGTGACCCTAGGTCTGGGGCCAACGTCCTGACTTTC.